The T cell receptor beta chain described here comes from a study of tissue T cells after allogeneic stem cell transplantation. CDR1 and CDR2 (germline): KGHTA, FRNEEI. The CDR3 is 20 residues long. Trimming stripped 0 bases from V and 0 bases from J, with 20 bases between. Comment on this clone: No antigen is known for it. The gene names given are mouse names. From the germline J gene comes the end of the CDR3, since the read stops 1 residue before it.

The study's findings and limits: Tissue-detected TCR repertoire was only partly captured by blood and spleen T cells. Across patients, clones rarely overlapped, yet motif clusters were shared tissue-specifically. Anatomically similar tissues had similar TCR repertoires within each patient.

Survey-depth TCRbeta CDR3 sequencing reported V/J genes and productive frequencies. Sequencing was performed with immunoSEQ multiplex PCR; in TCRdb, only in-frame clones are kept and a portion is missing. This sample has about 22,000 clones, with approximately 77% found just once. The sequenced sample was spleen. The chain has TRBV24 and TRBJ1-4; D perhaps matches TRBD1 (6 bases). The receptor's source is a female BALB/c mouse in good health. MHC haplotype of the mouse line: H2-d. This chain's CDR3 is CASSLYEGGGEGLSNERLFF. Incomplete CDR3 DNA: TGTGCCAGCAGTCTGTATGAGGGGGGGGGCGAAGGCCTTTCCAACGAAAGATTATTT.